This T cell receptor beta chain was captured by sequencing in a study of cytomegalovirus exposure and HLA in healthy donors. Regarding the study as a whole: Excluded were some V segments that proved indistinguishable, including TRBV6-2 and TRBV6-3. It was approximately 150 TCR beta chains that were listed as cytomegalovirus-associated. TCR beta sequences reportedly predicted most subjects' HLA-A and HLA-B alleles accurately.

Turning to this clone: Its antigen is as yet unknown.

Primers for the PCR totalled 60 Vbeta and 13 Jbeta. Original analysis: Later, an analysis found 65 million to 85 million unique TCR beta chains, and about 10 million of these were shared. Assay used: immunoSEQ multiplex PCR; TCRdb lists only in-frame clones, some missing. That table gives V, J and clone size, and the DNA gave D and trimming. Of about 160,000 clones in the sample, about 72% were seen once. Germline V CDR1 and CDR2: SNHLY, FYNNEI. CDR3 length: 14 amino acids. V was clipped by 6 bases and J by 8 bases; unmatched bases: 9. The sequencing input was PBMCs. This clonotype was sampled from a man aged 25 to 40 in good health and CMV-seropositive. The V and J genes are TRBV2 and TRBJ1-4; 7 bases fit TRBD1. CDR3 residues: CASRNRGLAEKLFF. The CDR3, as DNA: TGTGCCAGCAGGAACAGGGGCTTGGCGGAAAAACTGTTTTTT.